This TCR beta chain was captured in a study of blood T cell repertoires in COVID-19. Whole-study context: Samples taken during acute and convalescent COVID-19 were collected in the United States, Italy and Spain.

The CDR3 is made up of 14 amino acids. Germline V gene lookup returns CDR1 SGHNT and CDR2 YYREEE (reference sequence). Trimming pared 4 bases from V and 4 bases from J, leaving 12 bases between. Produced via immunoSEQ multiplex PCR; TCRdb's table is partial and in-frame only. The sample includes about 56,000 clones, 72% of them seen just once. Patients of the Seattle cohort, enrolled during active infection, were followed longitudinally. The TCR was taken from a woman between 65 and 79 years old with COVID-19, enrolled during active disease. This sequence joins TRBV5-4 and TRBJ2-1; the D gene is possibly TRBD1 (6 bases). Input material: peripheral blood. CDR3 DNA: TGTGCCAGCAGCCTATGGACAGCGTACAATGAGCAGTTCTTC. It yields the protein CASSLWTAYNEQFF.